The T cell receptor beta chain described here comes from a study of cytomegalovirus exposure and HLA in healthy donors. As regards this clone: Antigen specificity is unknown.

With V trimmed by 6 bases and J by 0 bases, 6 bases remained unmatched. The CDR3 length is 15 residues. The germline V gene has CDR1 ENHRY and CDR2 SYGVKD. Study conclusions and caveats: The productive fraction for most TCR beta V segments was about 87% or about 30% in an earlier analysis.

13 Jbeta primers and 60 Vbeta primers were used for the PCR. Original processing methods: Later, 80 million or so unique TCR beta chains were counted in an analysis, and some 9.9 million of them were shared. TCRdb's copy holds only in-frame clones and misses some; the assay was immunoSEQ multiplex PCR. V, J and clone size derive from that table, while D and trimming were established from the DNA sequence. The data hold around 100,000 clones, with about 9.4% observed a single time. The chain couples TRBV10-3 to TRBJ2-3, with TRBD1 identical over 7 bases. The TCR sequence derives from a man in his forties in good health and CMV-seropositive. Source material: PBMCs. CDR3 amino acids: CAISRTGLSTDTQYF. CDR3 in DNA: TGTGCCATCAGCAGGACAGGCCTAAGCACAGATACGCAGTATTTT.